What follows describes a single TCR beta chain. What it recognizes is unknown. Amplification of TCR beta used genomic DNA extracted from peripheral blood. A mixed TRB-A/B primer pool amplified rearranged TRB by multiplex touch-down PCR. A single record per CDR3 protein comes from TCRdb applying MiXCR to the multiplex PCR reads. The sample comprises roughly 5,300 distinct CDR3 sequences, approximately 30% of which are singletons, and under 35% rests with the top ten. The data were obtained in a study of T cell repertoires in aging, cancer and after chemotherapy. Study-level points and caveats: In each cancer cohort, median generation probability increased across chemotherapy, suggesting thymic output rebounded.

Germline lookup yields CDR1 SGHRS and CDR2 YFSETQ. The CDR3 runs 14 residues. J lost 4 bases, V lost 4 bases, and 5 bases had no gene match. The J gene is TRBJ2-7, the V gene TRBV5-1; 10 bases align to TRBD2. The sequenced material came from blood. The source of this sequence is a human donor with a solid tumor. CDR3 sequence: CASSPGGLAYEQYF. In nucleotides, the CDR3 is TGCGCCAGCAGCCCGGGGGGACTAGCGTACGAGCAGTACTTC.